This note documents a single T cell receptor (beta chain) sequence. What it binds is not known. A read error may produce the germline difference seen at one junction end. This record belongs to a study of tumor-infiltrating lymphocytes in primary liver carcinoma. TCR beta cDNA was prepared out of about 530 ng total RNA by means of a constant-region primer. Three nested multiplex PCR rounds, a slightly modified ARM-PCR method, built the TCR beta libraries. In TCRdb, the multiplex PCR reads were re-called with MiXCR into one record per CDR3 protein. The data show 50,000 to 70,000 distinct CDR3 sequences, with less than 75% seen just once and just over 55% held by the top ten. Both RNA and DNA were isolated together from approximately 22-30 mg of bulk tissue that had not been sorted. Whichever tumor sample was examined, it had over 80% viable tumor cells. Overall study results and limits: There were only about 7.5-24% of top clones found in all five tumor regions.

The sequence was collected from a man aged 35 to 55 with primary liver carcinoma and hepatitis B virus infection. The sample comprised liver tumor tissue from sampling region 2. Subset specified: tumor region T2, inferior pole.

The CDR3 is CGSSLESGRTDTQYF. CDR3 sequence (DNA): TGTGGCAGCAGCTTAGAGTCCGGGCGCACTGATACACAGTATTTT. The chain joins TRBV11-3 to TRBJ2-3; D is unclear. The CDR3 sequence is 15 residues long. Germline V lookup: CDR1 SGHNT, CDR2 YENEEA.